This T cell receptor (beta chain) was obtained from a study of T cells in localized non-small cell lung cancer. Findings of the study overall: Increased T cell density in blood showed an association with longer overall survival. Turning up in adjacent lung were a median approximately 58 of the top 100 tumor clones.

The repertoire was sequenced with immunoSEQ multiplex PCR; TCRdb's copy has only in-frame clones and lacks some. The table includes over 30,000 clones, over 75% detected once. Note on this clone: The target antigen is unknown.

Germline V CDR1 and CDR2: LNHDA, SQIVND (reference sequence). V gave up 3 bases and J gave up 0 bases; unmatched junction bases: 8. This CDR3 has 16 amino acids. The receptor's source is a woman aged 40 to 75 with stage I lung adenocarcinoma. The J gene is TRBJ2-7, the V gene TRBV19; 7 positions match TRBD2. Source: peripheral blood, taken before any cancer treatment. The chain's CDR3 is CASSMGSGTSSYEQYF. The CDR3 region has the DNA TGTGCCAGTAGTATGGGGAGCGGGACCTCCTCCTACGAGCAGTACTTC.